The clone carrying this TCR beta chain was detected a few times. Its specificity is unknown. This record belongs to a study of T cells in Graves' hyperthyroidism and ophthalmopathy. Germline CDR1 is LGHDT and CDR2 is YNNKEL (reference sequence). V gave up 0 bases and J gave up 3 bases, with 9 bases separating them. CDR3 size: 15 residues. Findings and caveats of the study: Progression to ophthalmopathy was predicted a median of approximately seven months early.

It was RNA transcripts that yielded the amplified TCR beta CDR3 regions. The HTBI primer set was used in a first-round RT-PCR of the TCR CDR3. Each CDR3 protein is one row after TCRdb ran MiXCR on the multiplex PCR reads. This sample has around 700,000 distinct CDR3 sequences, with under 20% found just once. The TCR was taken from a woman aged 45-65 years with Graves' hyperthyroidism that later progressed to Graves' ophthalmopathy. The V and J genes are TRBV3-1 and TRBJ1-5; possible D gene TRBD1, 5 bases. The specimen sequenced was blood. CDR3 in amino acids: CASSQEGTANQPQHF. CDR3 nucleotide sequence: TGTGCCAGCAGCCAAGAAGGGACTGCCAATCAGCCCCAGCATTTT. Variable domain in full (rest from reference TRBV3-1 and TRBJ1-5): DTAVSQTPKYLVTQMGNDKSIKCEQNLGHDTMYWYKQDSKKFLKIMFSYNNKELIINETVPNRFSPKSPDKAHLNLHINSLELGDSAVYFCASSQEGTANQPQHFGDGTRLSIL.